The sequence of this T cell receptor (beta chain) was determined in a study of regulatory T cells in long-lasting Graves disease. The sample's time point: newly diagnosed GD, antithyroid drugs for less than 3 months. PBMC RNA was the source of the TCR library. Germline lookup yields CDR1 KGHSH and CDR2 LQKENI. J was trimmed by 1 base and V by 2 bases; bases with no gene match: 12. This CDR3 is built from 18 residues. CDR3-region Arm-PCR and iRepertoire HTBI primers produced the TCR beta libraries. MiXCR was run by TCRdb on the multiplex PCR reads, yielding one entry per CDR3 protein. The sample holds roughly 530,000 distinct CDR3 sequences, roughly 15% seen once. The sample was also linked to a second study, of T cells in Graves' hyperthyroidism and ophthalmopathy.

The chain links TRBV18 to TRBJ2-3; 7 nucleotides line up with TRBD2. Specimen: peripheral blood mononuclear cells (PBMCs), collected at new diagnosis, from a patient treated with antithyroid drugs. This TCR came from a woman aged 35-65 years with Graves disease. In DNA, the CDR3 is TGTGCCAGCTCACCAAAACGAGGGCTAGCGGCCGGCACAGATACGCAGTATTTT. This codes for CASSPKRGLAAGTDTQYF. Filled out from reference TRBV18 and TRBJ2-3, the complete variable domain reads NAGVMQNPRHLVRRRGQEARLRCSPMKGHSHVYWYRQLPEEGLKFMVYLQKENIIDESGMPKERFSAEFPKEGPSILRIQQVVRGDSAAYFCASSPKRGLAAGTDTQYFGPGTRLTVL.